One sample yielded the 5 T cell receptor beta chains listed below, sequenced in a study of T cell repertoires in cytomegalovirus infection. Antigen specificity for these receptors is unknown. One entry per CDR3 protein, called by TCRdb with MiXCR from the reads. This table holds 200,000 to 250,000 distinct CDR3 sequences, approximately 38% found once. Sequenced here: CD8+ T cells from cultured PBMCs, sampled from culture after CMV antigen stimulation. These TCRs come from a human donor in good health (CMV status not recorded). Some clones in this sample may be carry-over from other donors' samples.

This chain uses TRBV9 with TRBJ2-5, with 7 positions matching TRBD1. The CDR3 runs 14 residues. Trimming removed 3 bases from V and 2 bases from J; junction bases left unmatched: 4. The V gene's germline CDR1 is SGDLS and CDR2 YYNGEE. CDR3 DNA: TGTGCCAGCAGCGCAGGGGACAGTCAAGAGACCCAGTACTTC. Its translation: CASSAGDSQETQYF.

This clonotype was picked up a small number of times. The chain joins TRBV4-1 to TRBJ1-1; a weak D match, TRBD1 (5 bases). Germline values: CDR1 MGHRA, CDR2 YSYEKL. V dropped 0 bases and J dropped 0 bases, with 17 bases sitting between them. The CDR3 is 18 amino acids. CDR3 DNA sequence: TGCGCCAGCAGCCAAGAGGGGCGACCCCTTCGCGTGAACACTGAAGCTTTCTTT. Encoded protein: CASSQEGRPLRVNTEAFF.

The chain joins TRBV6-5 to TRBJ1-5; D unresolved. The CDR3 has 14 residues. Trimming shortened V by 2 bases and J by 1 base, and 6 bases separated the two germline ends. CDR1 is MNHEY, CDR2 SVGAGI, per germline. CDR3 sequence (DNA): TGTGCCAGCAGTTACGACAAGAGCAATCAGCCCCAGCATTTT. It translates to CASSYDKSNQPQHF.

The rearrangement joins TRBV6-1 to TRBJ1-1, with D tentatively TRBD1 (6 bases). V was pared by 6 bases and J by 11 bases, with 13 bases between. CDR3 size: 11 residues. Germline V gene lookup returns CDR1 MNHNS and CDR2 SASEGT. CDR3 bases: TGTGCCAGCAGAATCCGACAGGACGCTTTCTTT. Translated, it gives CASRIRQDAFF.

Only a few counts were recorded for this clonotype. V gene TRBV6-5 combines with J gene TRBJ2-4, with 10 bases identical to TRBD1. The V gene end was trimmed by 9 bases and the J gene end by 2 bases; junction bases not matched to a gene: 13. CDR3 length: 17 amino acids. Germline loops: CDR1 MNHEY, CDR2 SVGAGI. CDR3 region: CASELGRQGATKNIQYF. The DNA of the CDR3 is TGTGCCAGTGAGCTGGGGCGACAGGGGGCGACCAAAAACATTCAGTACTTC.